The T cell receptor (beta chain) under discussion was sequenced for a study of blood T cells in healthy people across ages. Together with a sample-barcoded 5' primer, a J-beta primer mix was included in a second PCR lasting about 7 to 11 cycles. There were at least 3 million CDR3-containing paired-end reads obtained from each sample. Via MiXCR, TCRdb re-called the 5' RACE reads, giving one row per CDR3 protein. Of around 700,000 distinct CDR3 sequences in the sample, 20% to 25% were seen once. The same sample was also used in a study of T cells of mothers and their children. This second report adds: All donors were healthy and Caucasian; they were a few mothers and their six children. Some 3 million TCR beta reads per child versus over 9 million per mother.

The clonotype was recovered from a boy under 18 in good health. The sequencing sample was made of blood.

CDR3 nucleotide sequence: TGTGCCAGCAGTTACGGGACGCAAGCGAGGCGCTACACCTTC. Amino acids: CASSYGTQARRYTF. The genes are TRBV6-5 and TRBJ1-2, with D possibly being TRBD1 (5 bases). The CDR3 spans 14 residues. Trimming pared 2 bases from V and 9 bases from J, leaving 16 bases between. Germline V CDR1 and CDR2: MNHEY, SVGAGI.